Presented here are 14 T cell receptor beta chains from one specimen sequenced in a study of long-term antiretroviral therapy in people with HIV. Sequencing used immunoSEQ v3.0 at survey level. The data were produced by immunoSEQ multiplex PCR, yet TCRdb's version contains in-frame clones alone and is incomplete. This repertoire shows 40,000 or so clones, roughly four fifths found once; its top ten account for roughly 5.8%. The sample here was unsorted PBMCs, taken 1 year after starting antiretroviral therapy. The receptor source for this set is a man younger than 35 with HIV.

V gene TRBV9 combines with J gene TRBJ2-4; 12 bases are shared with TRBD1. The V and J ends lost 0 bases and 7 bases, in that order; junction bases with no gene match: 5. Germline V gene sequence: CDR1 SGDLS, CDR2 YYNGEE. CDR3 size: 16 residues. The CDR3 DNA is TGTGCCAGCAGCGTAGCACGGGACAGGGGGCAGAACATTCAGTACTTC. Translation: CASSVARDRGQNIQYF.

V and J are TRBV7-7 and TRBJ2-1, with 8 bases that match TRBD2. V shed 4 bases and J 0 bases; nucleotides not matched to a gene: 2. The CDR3 totals 15 residues. Germline-derived CDR1 and CDR2 are SSHAT and FNYEAQ (reference sequence). The CDR3 sequence: CASSSGLDSYNEQFF. The CDR3 DNA is TGTGCCAGCAGCTCGGGACTAGACTCCTACAATGAGCAGTTCTTC.

The chain joins TRBV18 to TRBJ2-3; 16 nucleotides align to TRBD2. The CDR3 runs to 16 residues. The V gene end was trimmed by 6 bases and the J gene end by 5 bases; junction bases not matched to a gene: 5. Germline lookup yields CDR1 KGHSH and CDR2 LQKENI. As DNA, the CDR3 is TGTGCCAGCTCCGGGACTAGCGGGAGGGCCAAAGATACGCAGTATTTT. Residues: CASSGTSGRAKDTQYF.

This clone occurred a few times. CDR3 sequence: CASRGTAAYEQYF. The DNA of the CDR3 is TGTGCCAGCAGGGGGACGGCTGCCTACGAGCAGTACTTC. The genes are TRBV5-6 and TRBJ2-7; D could derive from TRBD1 or TRBD2 (5 bases each). CDR1 is SGHDT and CDR2 is YYEEEE in the germline V gene. The CDR3 sequence is 13 residues long. Deletions cut 5 bases from V and 2 bases from J, with 11 bases between.

There are a few counts of this clone. The chain joins TRBV7-2 to TRBJ2-1; D is ambiguous. The CDR3 runs 12 residues. The germline V gene has CDR1 SGHTA and CDR2 FQGNSA. Trimming pared 2 bases from V and 6 bases from J, leaving 5 bases between. The CDR3 DNA reads TGTGCCAGCAGCTTAAGACGCAATGAGCAGTTCTTC. Protein sequence: CASSLRRNEQFF.

The rearrangement joins TRBV5-1 to TRBJ2-7, with D possibly being TRBD1 or TRBD2 (5 bases each). V was clipped by 4 bases and J by 2 bases, with 10 bases between them. This CDR3 is built from 13 residues. Looked up from germline, CDR1 is SGHRS and CDR2 is YFSETQ. The CDR3 coding sequence is TGCGCCAGCAGCCGAGGGGAACCCTACGAGCAGTACTTC. Translating it yields CASSRGEPYEQYF.

The chain joins TRBV4-3 to TRBJ1-2, with no clear D. The CDR3 sequence is 16 residues long. V was clipped by 0 bases and J by 1 base, with 12 bases between them. CDR1 is LGHNA and CDR2 is YSLEER in the germline V gene. The DNA of the CDR3 is TGCGCCAGCAGCCAAGATTGGGTGGCAGTTAACTATGGCTACACCTTC. Protein sequence: CASSQDWVAVNYGYTF.

The DNA for the CDR3 is TGTGCCAGCAGAACCTTTAAAGAGGGTTTCACCTACGAGCAGTACTTC. Translated: CASRTFKEGFTYEQYF. This rearrangement joins TRBV28 to TRBJ2-7, with a possible D match to TRBD2 (5 bases). The V end lost 6 bases, the J end lost 2 bases, and 20 bases lay between the germline ends. The CDR3 extends over 16 amino acids. CDR1 and CDR2 from the germline V gene are MDHEN and SYDVKM.

The V call is TRBV11-1, the J call TRBJ2-5; D gene ambiguous. The germline CDR1 and CDR2 sequences are SGHAT and FQDESV (reference sequence). Trimming shortened V by 1 base and J by 3 bases, and 0 bases separated the two germline ends. The CDR3 spans 11 residues. CDR3 in amino acids: CASSLEETQYF. CDR3 in DNA: TGTGCCAGCAGCTTAGAAGAGACCCAGTACTTC.

The chain joins TRBV7-8 to TRBJ2-7; D is possibly TRBD1 (5 bases). Germline V gene data show CDR1 as SGHVS and CDR2 as FQNEAQ. V lost 3 bases and J lost 1, with 10 bases in between. This CDR3 has 14 residues. The DNA for the CDR3 is TGTGCCAGCAGCTTTCAGGGAATTTCCTACGAGCAGTACTTC. Protein sequence: CASSFQGISYEQYF.

The chain has TRBV27 and TRBJ1-5; D unresolved. The CDR3 extends over 14 amino acids. CDR1 is MNHEY and CDR2 is SMNVEV in the germline V gene (reference sequence). The germline V and J ends were trimmed by 1 base and 7 bases, with 11 bases remaining between them. The CDR3 sequence: CASSLFEEGQPQHF. The DNA for the CDR3 is TGTGCCAGCAGTTTATTCGAAGAGGGACAGCCCCAGCATTTT.

In its sample, this clone was seen a few times. The chain recombines TRBV6-5 with TRBJ2-7, with unresolved D. Germline CDR1 and CDR2: MNHEY and SVGAGI. The CDR3 has 12 amino acids. V was trimmed by 5 bases and J by 4 bases, leaving 9 bases between them. CDR3 nucleotides: TGTGCCAGCAGTCCCCCCTCTTACGAGCAGTACTTC. Its translation: CASSPPSYEQYF.

The V call is TRBV5-1, the J call TRBJ2-7; D gene ambiguous. CDR1 SGHRS and CDR2 YFSETQ come from the germline V gene. The CDR3 is 13 amino acids. Trimming removed 1 base from V and 3 bases from J, with 8 bases in between. CDR3 loop: CASSLTVSYEQYF. CDR3 coding DNA: TGCGCCAGCAGCTTGACAGTGAGCTACGAGCAGTACTTC.

The rearrangement links TRBV5-4 to TRBJ2-7; tentative D call: TRBD2 (5 bases). V gave up 4 bases and J gave up 3 bases, with 14 bases separating them. Germline-derived CDR1 and CDR2 are SGHNT and YYREEE (reference sequence). The CDR3 is 14 amino acids. The CDR3 region is CASSRGIGDYEQYF. The CDR3 DNA reads TGTGCCAGCAGCCGGGGAATCGGGGACTACGAGCAGTACTTC.